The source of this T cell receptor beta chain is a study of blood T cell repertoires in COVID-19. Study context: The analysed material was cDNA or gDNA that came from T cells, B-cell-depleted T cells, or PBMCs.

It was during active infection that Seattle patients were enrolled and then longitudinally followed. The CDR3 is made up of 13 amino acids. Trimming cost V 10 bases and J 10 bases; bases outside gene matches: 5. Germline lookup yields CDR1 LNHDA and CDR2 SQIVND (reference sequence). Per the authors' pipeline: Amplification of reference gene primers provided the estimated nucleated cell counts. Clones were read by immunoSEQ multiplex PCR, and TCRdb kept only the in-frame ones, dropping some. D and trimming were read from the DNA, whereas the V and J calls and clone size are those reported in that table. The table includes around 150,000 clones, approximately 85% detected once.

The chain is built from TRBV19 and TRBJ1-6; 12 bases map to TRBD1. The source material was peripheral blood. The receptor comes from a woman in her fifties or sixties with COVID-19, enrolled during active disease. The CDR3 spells CATGTGGLSPLHF. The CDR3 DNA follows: TGTGCCACCGGGACAGGGGGCCTATCACCCCTCCACTTT. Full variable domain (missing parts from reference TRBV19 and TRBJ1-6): DGGITQSPKYLFRKEGQNVTLSCEQNLNHDAMYWYRQDPGQGLRLIYYSQIVNDFQKGDIAEGYSVSREKKESFPLTVTSAQKNPTAFYLCATGTGGLSPLHFGNGTRLTVT.